The sample holds many counts of the clone carrying this TCR beta chain. This sample stems from a study of T-cell reconstitution after alpha-beta-depleted transplantation in children. Library preparation (for TCRbeta) was performed with unique molecular identifiers. TCRdb fed the PCR reads into MiXCR, producing one record per CDR3 protein. This table has about 610,000 distinct CDR3 sequences, about 10% appearing once. The CDR3 is 14 residues long. Germline CDR1 MNHEY, CDR2 SMNVEV (reference sequence). Trimming removed 5 bases from V and 5 bases from J, with 16 bases in between. This receptor was taken from a human donor who donated a stem cell graft to a child with acute myeloid leukemia. Material: PBMCs from the stem cell graft donor, obtained from the stem cell graft. This sequence joins TRBV27 and TRBJ2-7; D may be TRBD1 (6 bases). The CDR3 reads CASSAQGLNNEQYF. DNA of the CDR3: TGTGCCAGCAGTGCCCAGGGGTTGAACAACGAGCAGTACTTC.